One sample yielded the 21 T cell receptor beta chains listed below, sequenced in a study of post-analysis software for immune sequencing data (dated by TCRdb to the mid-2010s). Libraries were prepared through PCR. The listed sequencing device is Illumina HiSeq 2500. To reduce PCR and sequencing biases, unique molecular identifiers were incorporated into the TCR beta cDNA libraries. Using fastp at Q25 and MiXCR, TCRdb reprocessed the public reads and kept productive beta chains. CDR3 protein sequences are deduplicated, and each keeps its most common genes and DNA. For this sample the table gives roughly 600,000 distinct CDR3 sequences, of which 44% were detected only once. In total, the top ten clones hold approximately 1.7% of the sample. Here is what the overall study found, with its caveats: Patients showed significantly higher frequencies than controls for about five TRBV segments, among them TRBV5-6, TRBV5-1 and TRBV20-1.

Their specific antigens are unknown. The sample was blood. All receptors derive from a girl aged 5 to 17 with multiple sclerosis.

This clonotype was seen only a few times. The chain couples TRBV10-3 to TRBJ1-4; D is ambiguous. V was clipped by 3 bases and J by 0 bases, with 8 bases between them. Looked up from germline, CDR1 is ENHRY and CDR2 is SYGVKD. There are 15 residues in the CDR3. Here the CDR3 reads CAISESVATNEKLFF. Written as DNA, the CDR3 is TGTGCCATCAGTGAATCAGTTGCAACTAATGAAAAACTGTTTTTT.

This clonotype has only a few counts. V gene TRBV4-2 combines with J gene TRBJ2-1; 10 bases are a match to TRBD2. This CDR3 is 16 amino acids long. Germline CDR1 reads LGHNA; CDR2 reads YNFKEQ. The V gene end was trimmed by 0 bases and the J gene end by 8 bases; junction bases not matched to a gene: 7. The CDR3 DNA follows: TGTGCCAGCAGCCAAGATGGAAGCGGGAGGGGGCATGAGCAGTTCTTC. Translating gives CASSQDGSGRGHEQFF.

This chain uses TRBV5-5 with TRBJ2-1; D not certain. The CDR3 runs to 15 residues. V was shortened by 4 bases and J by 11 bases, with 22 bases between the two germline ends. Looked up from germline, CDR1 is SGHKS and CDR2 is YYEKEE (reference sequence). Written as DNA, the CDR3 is TGTGCCAGCAGCGCCCGGACCAACCCAGACGTTAAGCAGTTCTTC. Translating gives CASSARTNPDVKQFF.

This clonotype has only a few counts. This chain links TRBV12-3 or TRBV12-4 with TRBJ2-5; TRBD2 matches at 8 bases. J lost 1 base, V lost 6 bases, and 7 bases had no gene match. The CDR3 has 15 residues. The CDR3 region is CASSPGGRPQETQYF. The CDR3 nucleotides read TGTGCCAGCAGCCCGGGGGGGAGACCCCAAGAGACCCAGTACTTC.

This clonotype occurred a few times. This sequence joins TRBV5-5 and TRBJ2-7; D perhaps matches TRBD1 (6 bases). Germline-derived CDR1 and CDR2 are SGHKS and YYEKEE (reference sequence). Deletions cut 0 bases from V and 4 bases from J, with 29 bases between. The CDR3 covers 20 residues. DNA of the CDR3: TGTGCCAGCAGCTTGGCCGGCCGCCTGCACCACAGGGCTTTACGATACGAGCAGTACTTC. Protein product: CASSLAGRLHHRALRYEQYF.

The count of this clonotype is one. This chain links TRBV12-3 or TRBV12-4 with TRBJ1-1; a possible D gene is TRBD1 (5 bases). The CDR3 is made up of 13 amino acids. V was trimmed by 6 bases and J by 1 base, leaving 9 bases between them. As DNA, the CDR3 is TGTGCCAGCAGGACTCAGGGGAACACTGAAGCTTTCTTT. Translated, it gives CASRTQGNTEAFF.

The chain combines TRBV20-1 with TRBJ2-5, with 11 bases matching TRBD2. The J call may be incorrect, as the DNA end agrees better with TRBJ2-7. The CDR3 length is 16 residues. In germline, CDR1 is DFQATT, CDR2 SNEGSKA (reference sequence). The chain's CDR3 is CSARRASGGPTYEQYF. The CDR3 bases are TGCAGTGCTAGGAGGGCTAGCGGGGGGCCTACCTACGAGCAGTACTTC.

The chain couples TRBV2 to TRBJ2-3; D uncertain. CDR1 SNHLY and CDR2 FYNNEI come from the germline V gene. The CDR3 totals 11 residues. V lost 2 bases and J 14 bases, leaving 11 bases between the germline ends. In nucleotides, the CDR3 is TGTGCCAGCAGTGAACGGGTACGCCCGTATTTT. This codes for CASSERVRPYF.

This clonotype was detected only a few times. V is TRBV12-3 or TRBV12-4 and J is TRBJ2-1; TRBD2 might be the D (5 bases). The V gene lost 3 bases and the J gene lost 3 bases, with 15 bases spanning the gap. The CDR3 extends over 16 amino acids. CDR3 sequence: CASSFAARTFYNEQFF. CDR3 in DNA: TGTGCCAGCAGTTTTGCCGCCCGGACTTTCTACAATGAGCAGTTCTTC.

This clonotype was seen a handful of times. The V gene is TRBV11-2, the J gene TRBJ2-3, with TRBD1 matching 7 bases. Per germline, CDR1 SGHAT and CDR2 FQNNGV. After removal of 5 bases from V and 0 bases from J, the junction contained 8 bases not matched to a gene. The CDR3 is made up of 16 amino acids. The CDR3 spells CASSTPGQQSTDTQYF. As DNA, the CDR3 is TGTGCCAGCAGCACCCCGGGACAGCAGAGCACAGATACGCAGTATTTT. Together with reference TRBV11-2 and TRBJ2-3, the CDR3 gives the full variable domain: EAGVAQSPRYKIIEKRQSVAFWCNPISGHATLYWYQQILGQGPKLLIQFQNNGVVDDSQLPKDRFSAERLKGVDSTLKIQPAKLEDSAVYLCASSTPGQQSTDTQYFGPGTRLTVL.

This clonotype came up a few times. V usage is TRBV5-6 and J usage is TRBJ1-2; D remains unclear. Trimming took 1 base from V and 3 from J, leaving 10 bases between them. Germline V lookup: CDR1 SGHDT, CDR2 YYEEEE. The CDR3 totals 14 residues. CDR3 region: CASSLIGSHYGYTF. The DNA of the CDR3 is TGTGCCAGCAGCTTGATAGGAAGCCACTATGGCTACACCTTC.

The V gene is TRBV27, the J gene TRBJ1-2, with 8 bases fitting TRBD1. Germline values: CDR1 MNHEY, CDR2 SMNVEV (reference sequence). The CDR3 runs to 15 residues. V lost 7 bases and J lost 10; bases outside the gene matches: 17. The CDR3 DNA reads TGTGCCAGCACAACCGGGACAGGCCCAGTAGTTGACTACACCTTC. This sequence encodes CASTTGTGPVVDYTF.

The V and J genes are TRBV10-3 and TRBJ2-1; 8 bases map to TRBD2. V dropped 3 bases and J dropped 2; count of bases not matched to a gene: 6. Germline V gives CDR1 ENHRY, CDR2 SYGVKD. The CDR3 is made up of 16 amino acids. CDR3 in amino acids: CAISERVAGTYNEQFF. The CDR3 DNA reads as TGTGCCATCAGTGAAAGAGTAGCGGGAACCTACAATGAGCAGTTCTTC.

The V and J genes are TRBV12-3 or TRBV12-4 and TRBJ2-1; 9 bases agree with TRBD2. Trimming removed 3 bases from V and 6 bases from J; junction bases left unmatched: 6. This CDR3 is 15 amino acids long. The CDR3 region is CASSFWLAGLNEQFF. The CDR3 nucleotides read TGTGCCAGCAGTTTTTGGCTAGCGGGACTCAATGAGCAGTTCTTC.

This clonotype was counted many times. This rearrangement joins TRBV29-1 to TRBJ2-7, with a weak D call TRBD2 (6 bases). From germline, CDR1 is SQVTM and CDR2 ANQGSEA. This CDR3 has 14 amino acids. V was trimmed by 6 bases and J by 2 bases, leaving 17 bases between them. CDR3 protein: CSVVPGTDPYEQYF. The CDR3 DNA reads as TGCAGCGTCGTCCCCGGGACTGACCCCTACGAGCAGTACTTC.

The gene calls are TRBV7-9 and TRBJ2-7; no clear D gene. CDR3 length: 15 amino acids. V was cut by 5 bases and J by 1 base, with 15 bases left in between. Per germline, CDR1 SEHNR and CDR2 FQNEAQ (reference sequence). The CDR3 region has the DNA TGTGCCAGCAGCCCCCTCGGGCGACATTCCTACGAGCAGTACTTC. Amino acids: CASSPLGRHSYEQYF.

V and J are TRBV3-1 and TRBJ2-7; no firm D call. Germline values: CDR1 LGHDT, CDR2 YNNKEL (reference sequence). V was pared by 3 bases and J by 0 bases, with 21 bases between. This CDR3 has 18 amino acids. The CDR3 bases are TGTGCCAGCAGCCATGTCAGGTCCTCGGCCGGAGCCTCCTACGAGCAGTACTTC. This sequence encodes CASSHVRSSAGASYEQYF.

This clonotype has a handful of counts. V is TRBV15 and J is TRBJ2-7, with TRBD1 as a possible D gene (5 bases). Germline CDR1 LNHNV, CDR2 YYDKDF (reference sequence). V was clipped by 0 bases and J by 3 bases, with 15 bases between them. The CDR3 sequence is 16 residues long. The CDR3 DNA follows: TGTGCCACCAGCAGAGATGCCCAGGGATTGGACTACGAGCAGTACTTC. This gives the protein CATSRDAQGLDYEQYF.

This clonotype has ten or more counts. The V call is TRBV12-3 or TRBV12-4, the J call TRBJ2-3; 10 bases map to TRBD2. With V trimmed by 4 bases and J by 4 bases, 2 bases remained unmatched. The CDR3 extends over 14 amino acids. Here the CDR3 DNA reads TGTGCCAGCAGTTCTAGCGGGAGCTCAGATACGCAGTATTTT. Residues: CASSSSGSSDTQYF.

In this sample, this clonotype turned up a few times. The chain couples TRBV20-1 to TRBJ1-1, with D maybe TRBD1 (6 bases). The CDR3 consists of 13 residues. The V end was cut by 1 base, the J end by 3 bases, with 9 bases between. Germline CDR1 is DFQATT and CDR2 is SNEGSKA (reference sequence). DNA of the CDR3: TGCAGTGCTAGAGGGGGGCGGGACACTGAAGCTTTCTTT. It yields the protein CSARGGRDTEAFF.

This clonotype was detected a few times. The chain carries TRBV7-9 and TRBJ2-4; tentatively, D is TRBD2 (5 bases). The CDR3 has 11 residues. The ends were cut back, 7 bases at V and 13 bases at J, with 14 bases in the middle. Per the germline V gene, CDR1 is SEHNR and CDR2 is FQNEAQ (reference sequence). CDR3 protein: CASTTRGEQYF. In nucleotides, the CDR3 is TGTGCCAGCACCACCCGGGGTGAGCAGTACTTC.